This T cell receptor beta chain was recorded in a study of CD8 T cells in ankylosing spondylitis. There are a few counts of this clonotype. Its antigen is as yet unknown. TCRdb passed the 5' RACE reads through MiXCR, listing each CDR3 protein once. The data show approximately 250,000 distinct CDR3 sequences, with more than 20% seen just once and around 0.64% held by the top ten. Study findings and constraints: Apparently characteristic of ankylosing spondylitis blood was a TCR beta motif (about eight highly homologous variants). The clones that were linked to disease were reported to be significantly enriched in matched synovial fluid samples from ankylosing spondylitis patients. Some of these motif variants have turned up before, in reports on reactive arthritis synovial fluid and blood.

Material for sequencing was blood, either unsorted or a sorted T cell fraction (not recorded which). This TCR was sampled from a male donor with ankylosing spondylitis or in good health (not recorded which).

The CDR3 sequence is CASRLQGHEQYF. In DNA form, the CDR3 reads TGCGCCAGCAGATTACAGGGTCACGAGCAGTACTTC. J is TRBJ2-7 and V is TRBV10-1; D may be TRBD1 (6 bases). V was trimmed by 6 bases and J by 5 bases, leaving 11 bases between them. The CDR3 has 12 amino acids. Germline loops: CDR1 WNHNN, CDR2 SYGVQD (reference sequence).